What follows are 19 T cell receptor beta chains derived from one specimen sequenced in a study of blood T cell repertoires in COVID-19. The protocol was immunoSEQ multiplex PCR, while the TCRdb copy is restricted to in-frame clones and leaves out a portion. The data hold 200,000 to 250,000 clones, with about 85% observed a single time. The sample taken for sequencing was PBMCs or T cells enriched from blood (not recorded which). These TCRs come from a man in his thirties or forties who had recovered from COVID-19.

This chain connects TRBV6-5 to TRBJ1-5; 9 bases agree with TRBD1. This CDR3 region has 15 residues. CDR1 is MNHEY and CDR2 is SVGAGI in the germline V gene. With 4 bases clipped from V and 3 bases from J, the junction kept 4 bases outside the gene matches. The CDR3 nucleotides are TGTGCCAGCAGTTTACAGGGGGCCCACAATCAGCCCCAGCATTTT. Translating gives CASSLQGAHNQPQHF.

CDR3 protein: CASSLDYGTQYF. The DNA of the CDR3 is TGTGCCAGCAGCTTGGACTATGGTACGCAGTATTTT. The chain employs TRBV5-6 and TRBJ2-3; no clear D. This CDR3 is 12 amino acids long. CDR1 is SGHDT and CDR2 is YYEEEE in the germline V gene. With 0 bases removed from V and 8 bases from J, the gap between germline ends came to 7 bases.

The genes are TRBV27 and TRBJ2-1; TRBD2 might be the D (6 bases). Germline CDR1 reads MNHEY; CDR2 reads SMNVEV (reference sequence). The CDR3 length is 15 residues. Trimming pared 3 bases from V and 0 bases from J, leaving 9 bases between. CDR3 coding DNA: TGTGCCAGCAGTTTTGGAGGGAGCTCCTACAATGAGCAGTTCTTC. It specifies CASSFGGSSYNEQFF.

The chain links TRBV24-1 to TRBJ2-1, with a possible D match to TRBD2 (5 bases). CDR1 and CDR2 (germline): KGHDR, SFDVKD. CDR3 length: 15 amino acids. V lost 3 bases, J lost 8 bases, and 16 bases lay in between. In nucleotides, the CDR3 is TGTGCCACCAGTGATCGCCGTGAGGGTAGGCATGAGCAGTTCTTC. It codes for CATSDRREGRHEQFF.

The J gene is TRBJ2-6, the V gene TRBV27; D unresolved. This CDR3 comprises 15 residues. Between the trimmed V and J ends, which lost 4 bases and 0 bases, there was a span of 7 bases. CDR1 is MNHEY and CDR2 is SMNVEV in the germline V gene (reference sequence). The CDR3 sequence: CASSSISSGANVLTF. In nucleotides, the CDR3 is TGTGCCAGCAGTTCAATTAGCTCTGGGGCCAACGTCCTGACTTTC.

The chain has TRBV27 and TRBJ2-1; 12 bases agree with TRBD2. Per germline, CDR1 MNHEY and CDR2 SMNVEV (reference sequence). The CDR3 runs to 18 residues. V shed 2 bases and J 8 bases; nucleotides not matched to a gene: 13. The CDR3 region is CASSLVRLTSGGIDEQFF. The CDR3 DNA reads as TGTGCCAGCAGTTTAGTAAGATTGACTAGCGGGGGTATCGATGAGCAGTTCTTC.

The rearrangement uses TRBV3-1 (or the pseudogene TRBV3-2) and TRBJ1-1; no clear D. Trimming took 2 bases from V and 4 from J, leaving 11 bases between them. The CDR3 extends over 14 amino acids. CDR1 and CDR2 from the germline V gene are LGHDT and YNNKEL (reference sequence). The DNA for the CDR3 is TGTGCCAGCAGCCAATCGGCGGTGGGCACTGAAGCTTTCTTT. It specifies CASSQSAVGTEAFF.

This clone was detected a few times. The gene calls are TRBV6-1 and TRBJ1-1; 8 nucleotides line up with TRBD1. CDR1 is MNHNS and CDR2 is SASEGT in the germline V gene. After removal of 4 bases from V and 8 bases from J, the junction contained 15 bases not matched to a gene. The CDR3 has 16 amino acids. In nucleotides, the CDR3 is TGTGCCAGCAGTGCGGACAGGGCCACGAGGGGGCACGAAGCTTTCTTT. This encodes CASSADRATRGHEAFF.

The chain is built from TRBV12-5 and TRBJ2-7, with TRBD1 identical over 8 bases. CDR1 and CDR2 (germline): LGHNT, FRNRAP. V lost 1 base, J lost 6 bases, and 8 bases stayed unmatched. The CDR3 length is 15 residues. In DNA, the CDR3 is TGTGCTAGTGGTTTGGGACAGGGGCCCGCCTTCGAGCAGTACTTC. Translating gives CASGLGQGPAFEQYF.

V and J are TRBV19 and TRBJ1-2; 7 bases map to TRBD1. Unmatched junction bases numbered 6, after V lost 4 bases and J lost 4 bases. The germline V gene encodes CDR1 LNHDA and CDR2 SQIVND (reference sequence). This CDR3 is built from 14 residues. CDR3 loop: CASSSTGAPYGYTF. CDR3 coding DNA: TGTGCCAGTAGTAGTACAGGGGCCCCCTATGGCTACACCTTC. Variable domain in full (rest from reference TRBV19 and TRBJ1-2): DGGITQSPKYLFRKEGQNVTLSCEQNLNHDAMYWYRQDPGQGLRLIYYSQIVNDFQKGDIAEGYSVSREKKESFPLTVTSAQKNPTAFYLCASSSTGAPYGYTFGSGTRLTVV.

CDR3 DNA: TGTGCCAGCAGTTTATCGGCGTTTCATTCAGGGGGCGGCACAGATACGCAGTATTTT. This sequence encodes CASSLSAFHSGGGTDTQYF. The chain couples TRBV27 to TRBJ2-3, with 8 bases matching TRBD1. V shed 0 bases and J 1 base; nucleotides not matched to a gene: 12. This CDR3 contains 19 residues. Germline-derived CDR1 and CDR2 are MNHEY and SMNVEV (reference sequence).

The genes are TRBV25-1 and TRBJ1-4, with D unresolved. V was clipped by 11 bases and J by 8 bases, with 9 bases between them. Germline V gene lookup returns CDR1 MGHDK and CDR2 SYGVNS. The CDR3 has 10 residues. CDR3 region: CAGGEEKLFF. In nucleotides, the CDR3 is TGTGCCGGCGGAGAAGAAAAACTGTTTTTT.

This chain connects TRBV3-1 (or the pseudogene TRBV3-2) to TRBJ2-3; TRBD2 matches at 8 bases. Germline assignment: CDR1 LGHDT and CDR2 YNNKEL (reference sequence). This CDR3 is 16 amino acids long. Germline trimming cut 6 bases from V and 8 bases from J; bases unmatched to any gene: 16. The CDR3 loop is CASSHSGVLPWGTQYF. The CDR3 DNA sequence: TGTGCCAGCAGTCATAGCGGGGTATTGCCATGGGGTACGCAGTATTTT.

The DNA of the CDR3 is TGTGCCACATCGGCTCAGGGGCAGGGCTATGGCTACACCTTC. Its translation: CATSAQGQGYGYTF. The chain employs TRBV7-2 and TRBJ1-2; D is possibly TRBD1 (6 bases). This CDR3 has 14 residues. V lost 10 bases, J lost 4 bases, and 19 bases lay in between. CDR1 and CDR2 from the germline V gene are SGHTA and FQGNSA.

The V call is TRBV18, the J call TRBJ2-5; TRBD1 aligns across 12 bases. J was trimmed by 5 bases and V by 6 bases; bases with no gene match: 7. Germline V gene data show CDR1 as KGHSH and CDR2 as LQKENI. The CDR3 totals 15 residues. The CDR3, as DNA: TGTGCCAGCTCTCGCGGGACAGGGGGCTTTGAGACCCAGTACTTC. This codes for CASSRGTGGFETQYF.

This clone was observed a few times. The J gene is TRBJ2-3, the V gene TRBV27, with a possible D match to TRBD2 (5 bases). V was pared by 7 bases and J by 3 bases, with 17 bases between. Germline V CDR1 and CDR2: MNHEY, SMNVEV (reference sequence). The CDR3 sequence is 15 residues long. This chain's CDR3 is CASTDTRGLTDTQYF. CDR3 bases: TGTGCCAGCACCGATACTAGAGGGCTGACAGATACGCAGTATTTT.

This clone was observed a single time. The V gene is TRBV4-2, the J gene TRBJ1-6; 7 nucleotides agree with TRBD1. Germline CDR1 is LGHNA and CDR2 is YNFKEQ. The CDR3 consists of 16 residues. V lost 0 bases and J lost 9; bases outside the gene matches: 8. The CDR3 bases are TGTGCCAGCAGCCAAGATGGTCCCAGGGGGTTTTCACCCCTCCACTTT. Encoded protein: CASSQDGPRGFSPLHF.

The chain is built from TRBV4-1 and TRBJ1-3; possible D gene TRBD1, 6 bases. The CDR3 covers 18 residues. V was pared by 1 base and J by 0 bases, with 16 bases between. In germline, CDR1 is MGHRA, CDR2 YSYEKL. CDR3 loop: CASSQVTTQGPSGNTIYF. The CDR3 DNA reads as TGCGCCAGCAGCCAAGTCACCACACAGGGTCCCTCTGGAAACACCATATATTTT.

This clone was seen a few times. J is TRBJ1-2 and V is TRBV27; D is uncertain. CDR1 and CDR2 from the germline V gene are MNHEY and SMNVEV (reference sequence). Trimming took 0 bases from V and 4 from J, leaving 15 bases between them. CDR3 size: 16 residues. CDR3 bases: TGTGCCAGCAGTTTATCGCTATTCAACGCCCTCTATGGCTACACCTTC. Its protein is CASSLSLFNALYGYTF.